These T cell receptor beta chains were read from a single sample in a study of blood T cell repertoires in COVID-19. The data were produced by immunoSEQ multiplex PCR, yet TCRdb's version contains in-frame clones alone and is incomplete. The table lists a few hundred thousand clones, more than 80% of them singletons, with 6.3% in the top ten. Sequenced sample: peripheral blood. The receptor set was obtained from a woman aged 50 to 60 with COVID-19, enrolled during active disease. CDR3s include the opening cysteine and the closing phenylalanine or tryptophan. The D gene is left open where the match is weak. Part of the rows lack a size; the others show once, few, many or a class for expanded clones.

clone size: -; J gene: TRBJ2-3; D gene: TRBD2; V gene: TRBV4-1; CDR3 protein: CASSQTTRTSGRTDTQYF; CDR3 DNA: TGCGCCAGCAGCCAAACAACCAGGACTAGCGGGAGAACAGATACGCAGTATTTT
clone size: -; J gene: TRBJ2-5; D gene: TRBD2; V gene: TRBV9; CDR3 protein: CASSASGGPIQETQYF; CDR3 DNA: TGTGCCAGCAGCGCATCGGGAGGGCCGATTCAAGAGACCCAGTACTTC
clone size: -; J gene: TRBJ1-3; D gene: -; V gene: TRBV3-1/TRBV3-2; CDR3 protein: CASSPQFAGNTIYF; CDR3 DNA: TGTGCCAGCAGCCCCCAATTTGCTGGAAACACCATATATTTT
clone size: -; J gene: TRBJ2-7; D gene: -; V gene: TRBV10-3; CDR3 protein: CAISGTTDYEQYF; CDR3 DNA: TGTGCCATCAGTGGGACAACGGACTACGAGCAGTACTTC
clone size: -; J gene: TRBJ1-6; D gene: -; V gene: TRBV7-9; CDR3 protein: CASSLESISSYNSPLHF; CDR3 DNA: TGTGCCAGCAGCTTAGAGAGTATTAGCTCCTATAATTCACCCCTCCACTTT
clone size: -; J gene: TRBJ1-3; D gene: -; V gene: TRBV19; CDR3 protein: CASRVQGPGNTIYF; CDR3 DNA: TGTGCCAGTAGGGTACAGGGACCCGGAAACACCATATATTTT
clone size: once; J gene: TRBJ1-4; D gene: -; V gene: TRBV4-3; CDR3 protein: CASSQEGSRFGLVNEKLFF; CDR3 DNA: TGCGCCAGCAGCCAAGAGGGCTCTCGTTTTGGGCTGGTTAATGAAAAACTGTTTTTT
clone size: once; J gene: TRBJ2-7; D gene: -; V gene: TRBV6-2/TRBV6-3; CDR3 protein: CASSRPLPRLEQYF; CDR3 DNA: TGTGCCAGCAGCCGGCCGTTACCGAGGCTCGAGCAGTACTTC
clone size: -; J gene: TRBJ2-5; D gene: -; V gene: TRBV7-8; CDR3 protein: CASSLGTAAETQYF; CDR3 DNA: TGTGCCAGCAGCTTAGGGACAGCGGCGGAGACCCAGTACTTC
clone size: once; J gene: TRBJ1-1; D gene: -; V gene: TRBV6-5; CDR3 protein: CASRVTGNTEAFF; CDR3 DNA: TGTGCCAGCAGAGTGACAGGGAACACTGAAGCTTTCTTT
clone size: -; J gene: TRBJ2-7; D gene: -; V gene: TRBV7-2; CDR3 protein: CASSPVEYGYEQYF; CDR3 DNA: TGTGCCAGCAGCCCTGTAGAGTACGGCTACGAGCAGTACTTC
clone size: -; J gene: TRBJ1-1; D gene: -; V gene: TRBV11-2; CDR3 protein: CASSLTAGQGPEAFF; CDR3 DNA: TGTGCCAGCAGCTTAACTGCCGGGCAGGGCCCTGAAGCTTTCTTT
clone size: -; J gene: TRBJ1-4; D gene: -; V gene: TRBV18; CDR3 protein: CASSPIAEKLFF; CDR3 DNA: TGTGCCAGCTCACCTATAGCTGAAAAACTGTTTTTT
clone size: -; J gene: TRBJ1-2; D gene: -; V gene: TRBV3-1/TRBV3-2; CDR3 protein: CASTRGEDYGYTF; CDR3 DNA: TGTGCCAGCACCCGAGGGGAGGACTATGGCTACACCTTC
clone size: -; J gene: TRBJ2-1; D gene: TRBD2; V gene: TRBV7-3; CDR3 protein: CASSLTGSGSTSSYEQFF; CDR3 DNA: TGTGCCAGCAGCTTAACGGGTAGCGGGAGCACCTCCAGTTATGAGCAGTTCTTC
clone size: -; J gene: TRBJ2-7; D gene: -; V gene: TRBV21-1; CDR3 protein: CASSIRDRGTYEQYF; CDR3 DNA: TGTGCCAGCAGCATACGGGACAGGGGAACCTACGAGCAGTACTTC
clone size: -; J gene: TRBJ1-6; D gene: TRBD1; V gene: TRBV4-1; CDR3 protein: CASSQEQGNLTPLHF; CDR3 DNA: TGCGCCAGCAGCCAAGAACAGGGGAATCTTACACCCCTCCACTTT
clone size: -; J gene: TRBJ1-2; D gene: TRBD1; V gene: TRBV29-1; CDR3 protein: CSVEGQGNYGYTF; CDR3 DNA: TGCAGCGTTGAGGGACAGGGCAACTATGGCTACACCTTC
clone size: -; J gene: TRBJ1-5; D gene: -; V gene: TRBV3-1/TRBV3-2; CDR3 protein: CASSQRGNNQPQHF; CDR3 DNA: TGTGCCAGCAGCCAAAGGGGAAACAATCAGCCCCAGCATTTT
clone size: -; J gene: TRBJ1-4; D gene: -; V gene: TRBV7-9; CDR3 protein: CASSSLQADEKLFF; CDR3 DNA: TGTGCCAGCAGCTCCCTCCAGGCAGACGAAAAACTGTTTTTT
clone size: -; J gene: TRBJ2-1; D gene: TRBD2; V gene: TRBV7-3; CDR3 protein: CASSLIAGARNEQFF; CDR3 DNA: TGTGCCAGCAGCTTAATAGCGGGAGCGCGCAATGAGCAGTTCTTC
clone size: -; J gene: TRBJ2-7; D gene: TRBD1; V gene: TRBV5-1; CDR3 protein: CASSVATGTYEQYF; CDR3 DNA: TGCGCCAGCAGCGTAGCGACAGGGACCTACGAGCAGTACTTC
clone size: -; J gene: TRBJ2-7; D gene: TRBD1; V gene: TRBV28; CDR3 protein: CASSPGDRGRYEQYF; CDR3 DNA: TGTGCCAGCAGCCCTGGAGACAGGGGGCGGTACGAGCAGTACTTC
clone size: -; J gene: TRBJ2-7; D gene: -; V gene: TRBV18; CDR3 protein: CASSETGGWQYF; CDR3 DNA: TGTGCCAGCTCGGAAACTGGCGGTTGGCAGTACTTC
clone size: -; J gene: TRBJ2-5; D gene: TRBD2; V gene: TRBV5-1; CDR3 protein: CASSLGVLAGVETQYF; CDR3 DNA: TGCGCCAGCAGCTTGGGGGTCCTAGCGGGAGTGGAGACCCAGTACTTC
clone size: -; J gene: TRBJ1-5; D gene: TRBD1; V gene: TRBV18; CDR3 protein: CASSTQGPGQPQHF; CDR3 DNA: TGTGCCAGCTCGACACAGGGGCCCGGGCAGCCCCAGCATTTT
clone size: -; J gene: TRBJ1-5; D gene: -; V gene: TRBV19; CDR3 protein: CASNRGGVGNQPQHF; CDR3 DNA: TGTGCCAGTAACCGAGGGGGGGTTGGGAATCAGCCCCAGCATTTT
clone size: -; J gene: TRBJ1-1; D gene: -; V gene: TRBV29-1; CDR3 protein: CSGQQVNTEAFF; CDR3 DNA: TGCAGCGGACAACAGGTGAACACTGAAGCTTTCTTT